These 4 T cell receptor beta chains were sequenced from one sample in a study of beta chain features in type 1 diabetes. All of the isolated RNA was reverse transcribed, so expressed TCRB transcripts were sequenced. Sequencing was performed with immunoSEQ multiplex PCR; in TCRdb, only in-frame clones are kept and a portion is missing. The table lists hundreds of thousands of clones, roughly a sixth of them singletons, with 0.02% to 0.025% in the top ten. The sequenced sample was naive CD4+ T cells from blood. The source is a woman under 30 in good health.

The J gene is TRBJ1-3, the V gene TRBV7-2; D is uncertain. The CDR3 has 12 amino acids. The germline V gene has CDR1 SGHTA and CDR2 FQGNSA. Trimming cost V 6 bases and J 4 bases, with 7 bases left between them. The CDR3 region has the DNA TGTGCCAGCAGATCCCCGGGAAACACCATATATTTT. Its protein product is CASRSPGNTIYF.

The chain carries TRBV18 and TRBJ2-2; 8 nucleotides align to TRBD2. V was clipped by 0 bases and J by 6 bases; unmatched bases: 15. The CDR3 sequence is 19 residues long. Germline CDR1 and CDR2: KGHSH and LQKENI. In nucleotides, the CDR3 is TGTGCCAGCTCACCACCATCGGGACTAGGTCCCATCGGACCCGGGGAGCTGTTTTTT. It codes for CASSPPSGLGPIGPGELFF.

This clone was detected only a few times. CDR3 nucleotide sequence: TGCGCCAGCAGCCTTTGGGGGTGGGACACTGAAGCTTTCTTT. Translated, it gives CASSLWGWDTEAFF. This chain links TRBV5-1 with TRBJ1-1; a possible D gene is TRBD1 (5 bases). Trimming took 4 bases from V and 3 from J, leaving 13 bases between them. The germline V gene encodes CDR1 SGHRS and CDR2 YFSETQ. The CDR3 spans 14 residues. The variable domain in full, with the rest retrieved from reference TRBV5-1 and TRBJ1-1, is KAGVTQTPRYLIKTRGQQVTLSCSPISGHRSVSWYQQTPGQGLQFLFEYFSETQRNKGNFPGRFSGRQFSNSRSEMNVSTLELGDSALYLCASSLWGWDTEAFFGQGTRLTVV.

This rearrangement joins TRBV18 to TRBJ2-7; TRBD1 might be the D (6 bases). The V end lost 6 bases, the J end lost 3 bases, and 15 bases lay between the germline ends. The CDR3 sequence is 14 residues long. Germline V CDR1 and CDR2: KGHSH, LQKENI. CDR3: CASSTGTRDYEQYF. CDR3 in DNA: TGTGCCAGCTCTACCGGGACACGGGACTACGAGCAGTACTTC.